This TCR beta chain stems from a study of shared clonotypes between healthy human individuals. At the level of the study: CD4 naive and memory got three plates each, CD8 naive two, CD8 memory one.

The naive CD8 subset, CD45RO-negative cells positively selected for CCR7, excluded terminally differentiated effector memory CD45RA+ cells. Study-wide results and limits: Generation probability values for non-shared clonotypes were lower than those for clonotypes shared by all four donors.

The V gene lost 6 bases and the J gene lost 5 bases, with 11 bases spanning the gap. This CDR3 contains 13 residues. The germline CDR1 and CDR2 sequences are MNHEY and SMNVEV (reference sequence). The protocol was immunoSEQ multiplex PCR, while the TCRdb copy is restricted to in-frame clones and leaves out a portion. This table has about 2.2 million clones, roughly 91% appearing once. Regarding this clone: The antigen remains unidentified.

The chain is built from TRBV27 and TRBJ2-1; D remains ambiguous. The sequence was obtained from a man between 18 and 29 years old in good health. Some clones in this sample may be carry-over from other donors' samples. The sequenced material came from naive CD8+ T cells from PBMCs. CDR3 sequence reads: CASSRAANNEQFF. The CDR3, as DNA: TGTGCCAGCAGCCGGGCGGCGAACAATGAGCAGTTCTTC.